Below, one T cell receptor beta chain is given with its context. Authors' analysis steps: Amplified reference gene primers provided the basis for estimating nucleated cell counts. Assay: immunoSEQ multiplex PCR; the TCRdb copy retains only in-frame clones and omits some. The V and J calls and the clone size are those of that table, but D and trimming were determined from the DNA. The table has 55,000 to 90,000 clones, about 90% seen once; the top ten hold about 12%. This CDR3 is built from 14 residues. Germline V gene sequence: CDR1 MDHEN, CDR2 SYDVKM. J lost 3 bases, V lost 4 bases, and 4 bases had no gene match. This sample stems from a study of blood T cell repertoires in COVID-19. Looking at the study overall: Italy, Spain and the United States were the sources of the convalescent and acute COVID-19 samples.

Sequencing used peripheral blood. This clonotype originated in a human donor with active COVID-19. The donor label of this sample is uncertain. The chain links TRBV28 to TRBJ2-7, with 9 nucleotides matching TRBD1. CDR3 region: CASSSPGQGYEQYF. The DNA for the CDR3 is TGTGCCAGCAGTTCCCCGGGACAGGGCTACGAGCAGTACTTC.